Listed below are T cell receptor beta chains from one sample, sequenced in a study of control samples from healthy donors and cancer patients. Generated by immunoSEQ multiplex PCR, the TCRdb table keeps only in-frame clones and is missing some. This table holds 130,000 to 150,000 clones, 85% to 95% found once. The sample consisted of PBMCs. The receptor source for this set is a man aged 55 to 70 with colorectal cancer. Each CDR3 is given with its conserved first and last residue. D genes are given only for firm matches. Size values are once, few and many counts, or a class for expanded clones, and some rows have none.

NA	TRBJ2-3	TRBD1	TRBV11-1	TGTGCCAGCAGCAAACGAGGACAGGGCGGCACAGATACGCAGTATTTT	CASSKRGQGGTDTQYF
NA	TRBJ2-1	NA	TRBV7-2	TGTGCCAGCAGCTTCGCACCCTACAATGAGCAGTTCTTC	CASSFAPYNEQFF
NA	TRBJ1-1	NA	TRBV5-5	TGTGCCAGCAGCTTGTTAAGAGAAGCTTTCTTT	CASSLLREAFF
NA	TRBJ2-5	NA	TRBV6-6	TGTGCCAGCAGTTACAGGGGGACCCAGTACTTC	CASSYRGTQYF
NA	TRBJ2-5	NA	TRBV6-5	TGTGCCAGCAGTTACCGCACTAGGTCCGAGACCCAGTACTTC	CASSYRTRSETQYF
NA	TRBJ2-4	TRBD1	TRBV19	TGTGCCATCTCGGACAGGGCCAAAAACATTCAGTACTTC	CAISDRAKNIQYF
NA	TRBJ2-3	TRBD2	TRBV5-1	TGCGCCAGCAGAAGGACTAGCGGGGAGGAGAGCACAGATACGCAGTATTTT	CASRRTSGEESTDTQYF
NA	TRBJ1-4	NA	TRBV9	TGTGCCAGCAGCGTAGAAGGCAGGGAAGATGAAAAACTGTTTTTT	CASSVEGREDEKLFF
NA	TRBJ1-1	NA	TRBV18	TGTGCCAGCTCACCCTCCTGGGGGCAGAGGTTAGAAACTGAAGCTTTCTTT	CASSPSWGQRLETEAFF
once	TRBJ1-2	NA	TRBV9	TGTGCCAGCAGCGTAGACCTGGGCCCCTATGGCTACACCTTC	CASSVDLGPYGYTF
NA	TRBJ1-3	NA	TRBV14	TGTGCCAGCAGCCCGGGGCTTGGAAACACCATATATTTT	CASSPGLGNTIYF
few	TRBJ2-1	TRBD2	TRBV9	TGTGCCAGCAGCGCGGGACTAGCGGACAATGAGCAGTTCTTC	CASSAGLADNEQFF
NA	TRBJ2-7	TRBD1	TRBV5-1	TGCGCCAGCAGCTCGGGACAGATCAACTACGAGCAGTACTTC	CASSSGQINYEQYF
NA	TRBJ1-2	TRBD1	TRBV2	TGTGCCAGCAGCTGGACAGGACTTAACTATGGCTACACCTTC	CASSWTGLNYGYTF
NA	TRBJ2-5	TRBD2	TRBV7-8	TGTGCCAGCACCCGCGGGGGGGGCCAGGAGACCCAGTACTTC	CASTRGGGQETQYF
once	TRBJ2-7	NA	TRBV5-6	TGTGCCAGCAGCTTCGGTTTCAATCCATACGAGCAGTACTTC	CASSFGFNPYEQYF
NA	TRBJ1-4	NA	TRBV7-2	TGTGCCAGCAGCTTAGTCAAAGGGGTGAGGGATGAAAAACTGTTTTTT	CASSLVKGVRDEKLFF
NA	TRBJ2-3	NA	TRBV5-1	TGCGCCAGCAGCTTGTCAGAGTATACGCAGTATTTT	CASSLSEYTQYF